This T cell receptor (beta chain) was retrieved from a study of T cells after yellow fever vaccination. Making TCR cDNA involved 5'RACE template switching, which added UMIs and a universal primer site. TCRdb called the 5' RACE reads again in MiXCR, with one record for every CDR3 protein. The data show some 350,000 distinct CDR3 sequences, with about 4% seen just once and 20% to 25% held by the top ten. Ten or more counts support this clonotype. Germline V lookup: CDR1 LGHDT, CDR2 YNNKEL (reference sequence). With 5 bases clipped from V and 2 bases from J, the junction kept 0 bases outside the gene matches. CDR3 length: 12 residues.

The sample consisted of PBMCs, taken 5 days after the yellow fever booster vaccination. The sequence came from a man aged 18 to 29 who received the YFV17D yellow fever vaccine. This chain uses TRBV3-1 with TRBJ2-7; TRBD2 matches 7 bases. CDR3 in DNA: TGTGCCAGCAGCGCGGGGGCCTACGAGCAGTACTTC. Amino acid sequence: CASSAGAYEQYF.